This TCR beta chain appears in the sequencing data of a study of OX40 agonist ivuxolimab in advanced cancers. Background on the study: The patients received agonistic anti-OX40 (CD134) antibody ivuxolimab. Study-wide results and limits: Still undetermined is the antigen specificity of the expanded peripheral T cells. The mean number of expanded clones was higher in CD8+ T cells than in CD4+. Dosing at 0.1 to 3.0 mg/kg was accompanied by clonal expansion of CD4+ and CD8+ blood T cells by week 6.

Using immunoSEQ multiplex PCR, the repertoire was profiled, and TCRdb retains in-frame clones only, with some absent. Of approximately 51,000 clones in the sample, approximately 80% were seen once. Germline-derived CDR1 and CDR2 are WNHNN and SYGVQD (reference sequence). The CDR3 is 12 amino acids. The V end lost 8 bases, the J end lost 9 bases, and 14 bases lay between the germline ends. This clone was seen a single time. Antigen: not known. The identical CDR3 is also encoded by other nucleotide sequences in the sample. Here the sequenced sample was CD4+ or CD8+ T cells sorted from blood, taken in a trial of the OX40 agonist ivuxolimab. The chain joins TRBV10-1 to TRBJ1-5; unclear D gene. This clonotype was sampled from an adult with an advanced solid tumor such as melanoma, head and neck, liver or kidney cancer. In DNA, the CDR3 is TGCGCCAGCCGCCAGCCCCCCCGGCCCCAGCATTTT. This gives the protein CASRQPPRPQHF.